This section outlines one T cell receptor (beta chain) sequence together with its context. The record originates from a study of CD8 T cells in Susac syndrome. In contrast to the negatively isolated CD8+ and CD4+ T cells, TEMRA cells were FACS-enriched. With random hexamers, reverse transcription was performed on roughly 0.45 to 1 ug of RNA. TCRdb used MiXCR to reprocess the immunoSEQ multiplex PCR reads, holding one entry per CDR3 protein. The repertoire holds about 200,000 distinct CDR3 sequences, with approximately 95% as singletons. The sequence came from a human donor with multiple sclerosis. Sequencing was performed on CD4+ T cells from PBMCs.

The CDR3 sequence: CASSPTGGRGYNEQFF. CDR3 nucleotide sequence: TGCGCCAGCAGCCCAACCGGGGGCAGGGGTTACAATGAGCAGTTCTTC. The chain links TRBV5-1 to TRBJ2-1; D may be TRBD1 or TRBD2 (6 bases each). From germline, CDR1 is SGHRS and CDR2 YFSETQ. The CDR3 has 16 amino acids. The V end was cut by 4 bases, the J end by 4 bases, with 18 bases between.